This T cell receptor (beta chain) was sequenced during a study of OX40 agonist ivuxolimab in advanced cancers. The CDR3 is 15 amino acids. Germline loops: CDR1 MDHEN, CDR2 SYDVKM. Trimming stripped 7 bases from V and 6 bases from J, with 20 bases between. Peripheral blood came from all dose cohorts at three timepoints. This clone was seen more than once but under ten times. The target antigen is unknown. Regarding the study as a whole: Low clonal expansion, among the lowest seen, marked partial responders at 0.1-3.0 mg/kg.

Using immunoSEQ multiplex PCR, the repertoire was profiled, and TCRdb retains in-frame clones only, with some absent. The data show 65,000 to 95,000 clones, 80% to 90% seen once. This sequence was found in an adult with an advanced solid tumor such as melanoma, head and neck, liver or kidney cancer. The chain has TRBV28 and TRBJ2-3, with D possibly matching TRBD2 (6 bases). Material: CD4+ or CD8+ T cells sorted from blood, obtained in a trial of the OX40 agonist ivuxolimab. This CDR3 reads CASTPGGNVRDTQYF. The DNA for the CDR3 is TGTGCCAGCACCCCTGGCGGGAATGTGAGGGATACGCAGTATTTT.